A selection of T cell receptor beta chains follows, all from one sample in a study of T cell changes during pregnancy in multiple sclerosis. Only in-frame clones appear in the TCRdb table, and some are missing; sequencing was by immunoSEQ multiplex PCR. This table holds 55,000 to 70,000 clones, over 75% found once. Source: peripheral blood, taken in the first trimester of pregnancy. Every receptor here comes from a female donor in good health, enrolled as a control in a pregnancy study. Both conserved end residues are part of each CDR3. The D gene is left open where the match is weak. Size tells how often a clone was seen (once, few, many) or the class of an expanded clone, and some rows leave it out.

TRBD1,TRBV28,TRBJ2-1,once,TGTGCCAGCAGTGCCGGGGACAGGTACAATGAGCAGTTCTTC,CASSAGDRYNEQFF
NA,TRBV5-1,TRBJ1-1,few,TGCGCCAGCAGCTGGGGACAAATGAACACTGAAGCTTTCTTT,CASSWGQMNTEAFF
NA,TRBV11-2,TRBJ2-7,NA,TGTGCCAGCAGCTTAGGGAGTACCTCCTACGAGCAGTACTTC,CASSLGSTSYEQYF
TRBD1,TRBV28,TRBJ2-7,NA,TGTGCCAGCAGTCTCGAAGGGACAGCCTACGAGCAGTACTTC,CASSLEGTAYEQYF
TRBD2,TRBV19,TRBJ2-1,once,TGTGCCAGTAGGCCCGGGACTAGCGGCAATGAGCAGTTCTTC,CASRPGTSGNEQFF
NA,TRBV28,TRBJ1-1,NA,TGTGCCAGCAGTTTAGGGGGCTTTGTCACTGAAGCTTTCTTT,CASSLGGFVTEAFF
TRBD2,TRBV19,TRBJ2-1,NA,TGTGCCAGTAGTACTCTAGCGGGGGGGAACAATGAGCAGTTCTTC,CASSTLAGGNNEQFF
NA,TRBV9,TRBJ2-2,once,TGTGCCAGTGATGAGGGGAACACCGGGGAGCTGTTTTTT,CASDEGNTGELFF
NA,TRBV29-1,TRBJ1-2,few,TGCAGCGTTGAGTCGACAGGAGACCCGGGGGGCTACACCTTC,CSVESTGDPGGYTF
NA,TRBV29-1,TRBJ1-2,NA,TGCAGCGTTGAATCAGTTGACTATGGCTACACCTTC,CSVESVDYGYTF
NA,TRBV5-1,TRBJ1-5,NA,TGCGCCAGCAGCTTGGTTAGGGGGAATCAGCCCCAGCATTTT,CASSLVRGNQPQHF
TRBD1,TRBV18,TRBJ1-4,NA,TGTGCCAGCTCACCCCTGGGACAGGAGAGGGATGAAAAACTGTTTTTT,CASSPLGQERDEKLFF
TRBD2,TRBV4-1,TRBJ2-7,NA,TGCGCCAGCAGCCATACTAGCGGGGGTGACCCCGAGCAGTACTTC,CASSHTSGGDPEQYF
TRBD2,TRBV5-1,TRBJ2-7,NA,TGCGCCAGCAGCTTATTAGCGGGAGGGCCCCCTGGGTACGAGCAGTACTTC,CASSLLAGGPPGYEQYF
NA,TRBV19,TRBJ1-1,NA,TGTGCCAGTAGTATGTTTAGGACAGTGTTGAACACTGAAGCTTTCTTT,CASSMFRTVLNTEAFF